Listed below are T cell receptor beta chains from one sample, sequenced in a study of T-cell memory formation after mild COVID-19. TCRdb redid the calling of the 5' RACE reads with MiXCR, one entry per CDR3 protein. The sample has 250,000 to 300,000 distinct CDR3 sequences, around 16% seen once. The material sequenced was PBMCs or a T cell subset sorted from them (not recorded which). The receptors derive from a man between 18 and 29 years old who had mild COVID-19 (a few samples of this study predate the infection). Cell type and time point are not known. Each CDR3 is given without its conserved first and last residue. Only some rows state a clone size, as once, few, many or a class for expanded clones.

- | TRBV10-1 | ASSGWGPNQPQH
- | TRBV6-2/TRBV6-3 | ASSYPAGATDTQY
few | TRBV19 | ASSQTRDSNSPLH
few | TRBV3-1 | ASSQQGAGTEAF
- | TRBV10-2 | ASRDTQGGREYEQY
many | TRBV10-1 | ASSYTGTPNEQF
few | TRBV5-5 | ASSLVGPATF
few | TRBV12-3/TRBV12-4 | ASTGTVSYEQY
- | TRBV20-1 | SASVRRTEAF
- | TRBV27 | ASSPNSPGDQPQH
- | TRBV5-1 | ASHPGQGVAKLF
- | TRBV6-5 | ASSYSTGSGTDTQY
- | TRBV7-2 | ASSLEGTLTGASKNIQY
- | TRBV2 | ASSEEGNTQY
many | TRBV7-2 | ASSPARGPTDTQY
few | TRBV4-3 | ASSQAGRGASTDTQY
- | TRBV5-1 | ASSGGTGGDTQY
- | TRBV18 | ASSPGPGRGHEQY
- | TRBV7-6 | ASSLWGNGYT
- | TRBV14 | ASSPGRGTNDPNTGELF
- | TRBV5-1 | ASSSMDRQARQY
- | TRBV7-2 | ASNRAGAREQF
few | TRBV20-1 | SASNRDRGPGYNEQF
- | TRBV6-2/TRBV6-3 | ASRAGFGGNQPQH
few | TRBV20-1 | SASQGGFYGYT
few | TRBV11-1 | ASSTLEAGVFTDTQY
many | TRBV7-8 | ASSPGRTDTQY
few | TRBV28 | ASSPRTGTEKLF
few | TRBV7-8 | ASSLGQSPSNTEAF
- | TRBV29-1 | SVRELEDTQY
few | TRBV11-2 | ASSFGIAGTRTQY
few | TRBV20-1 | SARDRGRYEQY
few | TRBV12-3/TRBV12-4 | ASSLRRAASNEQF
many | TRBV7-2 | ASSLHSGTGELF
- | TRBV21-1 | ASMQTRAGTGELF
many | TRBV12-3/TRBV12-4 | ASSLKGGYGYT
few | TRBV28 | ASSSGTVRNTEAF
few | TRBV29-1 | SVEDSRRYEQY
- | TRBV25-1 | ASSRSSGANEKLF
few | TRBV3-1 | ASSQGNRYYGYT
- | TRBV7-7 | ASSLAPDNEQF
many | TRBV11-2 | ASSPFRDSQSRETQY
- | TRBV7-7 | ASSLGQGNYNEQF
- | TRBV19 | ASSIDRQRLGYT
- | TRBV4-2 | ASSPVDSSYEQY
many | TRBV19 | ASSMVGDPNTNEQF
few | TRBV6-6 | ASSWDAMGSPLH
few | TRBV9 | ASSVFGGTGTDTQY
- | TRBV2 | ASSGFASESSYNEQF
many | TRBV11-3 | ASSVGQSSSYNEQF
- | TRBV7-2 | ASSSGRNTGELF
- | TRBV6-6 | ASSYDFSQPQH
few | TRBV6-2/TRBV6-3 | ASSPTLTMDRSNEQF
- | TRBV7-2 | ASSFQTSGGDTQY
few | TRBV7-3 | ASSRRGSDTQY
- | TRBV3-1 | ASSRTQGAGGYT
- | TRBV24-1 | ATSDSGTSGPYSYNEQF
- | TRBV7-9 | ASSASTDTQY
few | TRBV18 | ASSPTGGAETQY
- | TRBV7-2 | ASSPGTGPQY